Each of the 20 T cell receptor beta chains below was sequenced from the same sample in a study of cytomegalovirus exposure and HLA in healthy donors. Sequencing used immunoSEQ multiplex PCR; TCRdb keeps in-frame clones, though not all of them. The sample has just under 65,000 clones; roughly 94% are singletons. Source material: PBMCs. The receptors shown here come from a young woman in good health and CMV-seropositive.

J is TRBJ1-1 and V is TRBV14; D is unresolved. CDR1 is SGHDN, CDR2 FVKESK, per germline. The CDR3 spans 17 residues. V gave up 0 bases and J gave up 3 bases, with 17 bases separating them. In DNA, the CDR3 is TGTGCCAGCAGCCAAGACGAAGGAGGACGGAGAGACACTGAAGCTTTCTTT. Translation: CASSQDEGGRRDTEAFF.

The chain has TRBV7-9 and TRBJ1-1; TRBD1 agrees at 11 bases. The CDR3 contains 15 residues. Germline CDR1 SEHNR, CDR2 FQNEAQ (reference sequence). The junction had 4 bases not matched to a gene; V was cut back by 4 bases and J by 3 bases. The CDR3 region is CASSWGQGEYTEAFF. The CDR3 DNA follows: TGTGCCAGCAGCTGGGGACAGGGGGAATACACTGAAGCTTTCTTT. Together with reference TRBV7-9 and TRBJ1-1, the CDR3 gives the full variable domain: DTGVSQNPRHKITKRGQNVTFRCDPISEHNRLYWYRQTLGQGPEFLTYFQNEAQLEKSRLLSDRFSAERPKGSFSTLEIQRTEQGDSAMYLCASSWGQGEYTEAFFGQGTRLTVV.

The chain uses TRBV4-2 and TRBJ2-5; D ambiguous. Germline CDR1 reads LGHNA; CDR2 reads YNFKEQ. Trimming pared 1 base from V and 5 bases from J, leaving 8 bases between. The CDR3 is 13 residues long. CDR3 sequence reads: CASSQATRETQYF. In DNA, the CDR3 is TGTGCCAGCAGCCAAGCTACCCGGGAGACCCAGTACTTC.

The chain carries TRBV7-8 and TRBJ2-5; D perhaps matches TRBD1 (5 bases). The CDR3 is 14 amino acids. CDR1 and CDR2 (germline): SGHVS, FQNEAQ. Trimming left V 4 bases short and J 4 bases short, with 13 bases between. The CDR3 nucleotides read TGTGCCAGCAGCTCAACCCATGGGGCAGAGACCCAGTACTTC. It codes for CASSSTHGAETQYF.

This chain connects TRBV5-1 to TRBJ2-2, with 10 positions matching TRBD1. Germline CDR1 reads SGHRS; CDR2 reads YFSETQ. The V and J ends lost 4 bases and 4 bases, in that order; junction bases with no gene match: 7. This CDR3 is built from 16 residues. As DNA, the CDR3 is TGCGCCAGCAGCGGGGGACAGGGGATCGGCACCGGGGAGCTGTTTTTT. Its protein product is CASSGGQGIGTGELFF.

This chain uses TRBV29-1 with TRBJ2-1; tentatively, D is TRBD2 (6 bases). Trimming cost V 7 bases and J 5 bases, with 12 bases left between them. Germline V gene lookup returns CDR1 SQVTM and CDR2 ANQGSEA. CDR3 size: 12 residues. Written as DNA, the CDR3 is TGCAGCGCTAACCGGGGGAACAATGAGCAGTTCTTC. It translates to CSANRGNNEQFF.

This clone appeared a single time. The CDR3 protein is CASSSRLAPIDTQYF. The CDR3 DNA sequence: TGTGCCAGCAGTTCCCGACTAGCTCCCATAGATACGCAGTATTTT. The genes are TRBV27 and TRBJ2-3; the match to TRBD2 covers 7 bases. The V gene end was trimmed by 4 bases and the J gene end by 5 bases; junction bases not matched to a gene: 9. The CDR3 runs to 15 residues. The germline CDR1 and CDR2 sequences are MNHEY and SMNVEV (reference sequence).

This rearrangement joins TRBV30 to TRBJ2-7, with 8 bases matching TRBD2. V lost 5 bases to trimming and J lost 7 bases; unmatched junction nucleotides: 4. This CDR3 is built from 11 residues. The germline CDR1 and CDR2 sequences are GTSNPN and SVGIG (reference sequence). The CDR3 is CAWGAGDEQYF. DNA for the CDR3: TGTGCCTGGGGAGCGGGAGATGAGCAGTACTTC. Variable domain in full (rest from reference TRBV30 and TRBJ2-7): SQTIHQWPATLVQPVGSPLSLECTVEGTSNPNLYWYRQAAGRGLQLLFYSVGIGQISSEVPQNLSASRPQDRQFILSSKKLLLSDSGFYLCAWGAGDEQYFGPGTRLTVT.

The V and J genes are TRBV30 and TRBJ1-2, with D tentatively TRBD1 (6 bases). Germline V gene lookup returns CDR1 GTSNPN and CDR2 SVGIG (reference sequence). The CDR3 extends over 16 amino acids. Trimming shortened V by 1 base and J by 1 base, and 16 bases separated the two germline ends. The CDR3 is CAWSAETGTFNYGYTF. DNA of the CDR3: TGTGCCTGGAGTGCCGAAACAGGGACCTTTAACTATGGCTACACCTTC.

This chain joins TRBV6-6 and TRBJ2-7; 9 bases agree with TRBD1. The CDR3 extends over 15 amino acids. CDR1 is MNHNY, CDR2 SVGAGI, per germline (reference sequence). V lost 7 bases to trimming and J lost 0 bases; unmatched junction nucleotides: 7. In nucleotides, the CDR3 is TGTGCCAGCACCGCCGGGACAGGGAGCTCCTACGAGCAGTACTTC. The encoded protein is CASTAGTGSSYEQYF.

V usage is TRBV28 and J usage is TRBJ1-1; the D gene is possibly TRBD1 (5 bases). There are 15 residues in the CDR3. The V gene lost 3 bases and the J gene lost 4 bases, with 15 bases spanning the gap. CDR1 is MDHEN, CDR2 SYDVKM, per germline. The CDR3 here is CASSFPGGWGTEAFF. CDR3 in DNA: TGTGCCAGCAGTTTTCCGGGGGGATGGGGCACTGAAGCTTTCTTT.

The rearrangement joins TRBV2 to TRBJ1-5; TRBD1 matches 7 bases. V dropped 4 bases and J dropped 0; count of bases not matched to a gene: 9. Germline CDR1 SNHLY, CDR2 FYNNEI. The CDR3 contains 17 residues. The CDR3, as DNA: TGTGCCAGCAGTGTGGGCCAGGGGGGTAATAGCAATCAGCCCCAGCATTTT. Translation: CASSVGQGGNSNQPQHF.

The V gene is TRBV19, the J gene TRBJ2-5, with D possibly TRBD1 on 6 matching bases. The germline V gene encodes CDR1 LNHDA and CDR2 SQIVND (reference sequence). V lost 4 bases to trimming and J lost 5 bases, with 11 bases between them. This CDR3 spans 13 amino acids. Written as DNA, the CDR3 is TGTGCCAGTAGTACGACAGGTCCGGAGACCCAGTACTTC. Protein sequence: CASSTTGPETQYF.

Here the CDR3 reads CASSLAGGGSYNEQFF. CDR3 in DNA: TGCGCCAGCAGCTTGGCCGGCGGGGGCTCCTACAATGAGCAGTTCTTC. The rearrangement joins TRBV5-1 to TRBJ2-1, with 7 bases fitting TRBD2. With 0 bases clipped from V and 0 bases from J, the junction kept 3 bases outside the gene matches. Germline CDR1 reads SGHRS; CDR2 reads YFSETQ. The CDR3 runs to 16 residues.

V and J are TRBV19 and TRBJ2-2; D may be TRBD1 (6 bases). The V end was cut by 7 bases, the J end by 0 bases, with 24 bases between. The CDR3 has 19 amino acids. Germline CDR1 is LNHDA and CDR2 is SQIVND (reference sequence). CDR3 sequence: CASTSDIHREGSNTGELFF. Written as DNA, the CDR3 is TGTGCCAGTACCTCAGATATCCACAGGGAAGGATCGAACACCGGGGAGCTGTTTTTT.

This clone was counted at least ten times. V is TRBV27 and J is TRBJ1-5; tentative D call: TRBD1 (6 bases). Germline CDR1 and CDR2: MNHEY and SMNVEV (reference sequence). Trimming pared 5 bases from V and 8 bases from J, leaving 16 bases between. The CDR3 contains 14 residues. The CDR3 bases are TGTGCCAGCAGTCGGGACACCGGAACCGAGCCCCAGCATTTT. The encoded protein is CASSRDTGTEPQHF.

The genes are TRBV4-1 and TRBJ2-6; D is unclear. This CDR3 comprises 15 residues. Germline CDR1 MGHRA, CDR2 YSYEKL. Trimming left V 3 bases short and J 3 bases short, with 9 bases between. The CDR3 DNA is TGCGCCAGCAGCCAGGCTTTTAATGGGGCCAACGTCCTGACTTTC. This codes for CASSQAFNGANVLTF.

This rearrangement joins TRBV30 to TRBJ2-5, with TRBD1 identical over 9 bases. The CDR3 runs 13 residues. Germline values: CDR1 GTSNPN, CDR2 SVGIG (reference sequence). The V gene end was trimmed by 5 bases and the J gene end by 4 bases; junction bases not matched to a gene: 5. CDR3 region: CAWGTGGIETQYF. Here the CDR3 DNA reads TGTGCCTGGGGAACAGGGGGCATAGAGACCCAGTACTTC.

The chain links TRBV5-1 to TRBJ1-1; possibly TRBD1 for D (5 bases). Germline V gene lookup returns CDR1 SGHRS and CDR2 YFSETQ. CDR3 length equals 16 residues. V lost 4 bases, J lost 5 bases, and 21 bases lay in between. CDR3 region: CASSIAPGFLGTEAFF. As DNA, the CDR3 is TGCGCCAGCAGCATTGCTCCAGGGTTCTTGGGTACTGAAGCTTTCTTT.

The genes are TRBV5-1 and TRBJ2-1; D possibly corresponds to TRBD2 (5 bases). This CDR3 has 12 amino acids. Trimming cost V 7 bases and J 7 bases, with 12 bases left between them. Germline V gives CDR1 SGHRS, CDR2 YFSETQ. CDR3 loop: CASHESGNEQFF. CDR3 nucleotide sequence: TGCGCCAGCCATGAGTCGGGGAATGAGCAGTTCTTC. Drawing the rest from reference TRBV5-1 and TRBJ2-1, the complete variable domain is KAGVTQTPRYLIKTRGQQVTLSCSPISGHRSVSWYQQTPGQGLQFLFEYFSETQRNKGNFPGRFSGRQFSNSRSEMNVSTLELGDSALYLCASHESGNEQFFGPGTRLTVL.